The clone carrying this T cell receptor beta chain was observed at least ten times. At one end the junction does not follow the germline gene, possibly because of a read error. The data stem from a study of molecular identifiers for immune sequencing clone quantification. The V gene's germline CDR1 is LGHNA and CDR2 YSLEER. The CDR3 extends over 16 amino acids. TCRdb passed the PCR reads through MiXCR, listing each CDR3 protein once. The top ten hold around 0.92% of the sample, which has some 96,000 distinct CDR3 sequences, roughly a quarter seen once. The V gene is TRBV4-3, the J gene TRBJ2-1; 9 positions agree with TRBD1. The sample comprised naive CD8+ T cells from blood, with Jurkat cell RNA spiked in. Subset described: FACS-sorted CD8+CD4-CCR7+CD45RA+ naive T cells. This TCR was sampled from a human donor in good health. Some libraries in this study had Jurkat cell RNA spiked in. The CDR3 sequence is CASSKDWTGVVNEQFF. The CDR3 coding sequence is TGCGCCAGCAGCAAAGACTGGACAGGGGTTGTTAATGAGCAGTTCTTC.